The source of this TCR beta chain is a study of cytomegalovirus exposure and HLA in healthy donors. The CDR3 spans 17 residues. Germline V gene data show CDR1 as SGHDT and CDR2 as YYEEEE. J gave up 6 bases and V 4 bases, and 10 bases lay outside the gene matches. Profiling relied on immunoSEQ multiplex PCR, and the TCRdb table lists in-frame clones only, not all of them. Of 50,000 to 65,000 clones listed, more than 85% are singletons. The donors were part of the validation cohort, which consisted of roughly 110 subjects and was separate from the first cohort of 600 to 850 subjects. This clone was seen once.

The chain combines TRBV5-6 with TRBJ2-1, with TRBD2 matching over 13 bases. The sample comprised PBMCs. The origin of this receptor is a woman under 30 in good health and CMV-seropositive. CDR3 nucleotides: TGTGCCAGCAGCACTCGGACTAGCGGGAGTAGATTCAATGAGCAGTTCTTC. This gives the protein CASSTRTSGSRFNEQFF.